Presented here are 18 T cell receptor beta chains from one specimen sequenced in a study of T cell clonality in common variable immunodeficiency. Libraries were prepared by immunoSEQ multiplex PCR; TCRdb keeps only in-frame clonotypes and omits some of them. The data list some 45,000 clones, none observed once; approximately 6.3% falls to the top ten. The specimen sequenced was peripheral blood mononuclear cells. Source of these receptors: a person aged 18 to 70 in good health.

This clone occurred many times. The CDR3 goes on 3 residues after the read ends, and that part is filled in from the germline J gene. The V call is TRBV5-6, the J call TRBJ1-2; D may be TRBD1 (6 bases). The germline V gene encodes CDR1 SGHDT and CDR2 YYEEEE. CDR3 size: 13 residues. The germline V and J ends were trimmed by 3 bases and 4 bases, with 10 bases remaining between them. CDR3 DNA (partial): TGTGCCAGCAGCTCTGACAGGCGCTATGGC. It encodes CASSSDRRYG. The CDR3 in its entirety is CASSSDRRYGYTF.

In its sample, this clone was seen many times. The CDR3 goes on 3 residues after the read ends, and that part is filled in from the germline J gene. The chain joins TRBV6-2 or TRBV6-3 to TRBJ2-2; D is possibly TRBD2 (7 bases). The ends were cut back, 0 bases at V and 3 bases at J, with 14 bases in the middle. CDR3 length equals 17 residues. CDR1 is MNHEY, CDR2 SVGEGT, per germline. The CDR3 bases that were read are TGTGCCAGCAGTTACTCTTCGGGGGGCCCGTACACCGGGGAG. Amino acids: CASSYSSGGPYTGE. The complete CDR3 protein is CASSYSSGGPYTGELFF.

This clone was recorded many times. The observed sequence ends 3 residues before the CDR3 terminus, with the missing tail filled in from the germline J gene. The chain has TRBV12-5 and TRBJ2-5, with D perhaps TRBD2 (5 bases). The CDR3 covers 14 residues. Germline V CDR1 and CDR2: LGHNT, FRNRAP. V lost 1 base and J lost 4, with 10 bases in between. CDR3 sequence: CASGLGLAGETQYF. The part of the CDR3 DNA that was read is TGTGCTAGTGGTTTGGGGCTAGCTGGAGAGACC.

There are many counts of this clone. Read coverage stops 3 residues before the CDR3 terminus; the germline J gene supplies the remainder. J is TRBJ1-2 and V is TRBV7-2, with D possibly TRBD1 on 6 matching bases. Between the trimmed V and J ends, which lost 5 bases and 5 bases, there was a span of 15 bases. Germline V gene sequence: CDR1 SGHTA, CDR2 FQGNSA. The CDR3 totals 14 residues. CDR3: CASSAWETGYGYTF. The sequenced CDR3 bases are TGTGCCAGCAGCGCCTGGGAGACAGGATATGGC. The full variable domain, its missing parts supplied by reference TRBV7-2 and TRBJ1-2, is GAGVSQSPSNKVTEKGKDVELRCDPISGHTALYWYRQSLGQGLEFLIYFQGNSAPDKSGLPSDRFSAERTGGSVSTLTIQRTQQEDSAVYLCASSAWETGYGYTFGSGTRLTVV.

The table lists this clone with many counts. The CDR3 end is not reached by the read, which stops 3 residues before it; the germline J gene fills it in. The chain couples TRBV5-6 to TRBJ1-2; the D is unclear. The V and J ends lost 0 bases and 1 base respectively, with 7 bases between them. This CDR3 comprises 14 residues. Germline CDR1 reads SGHDT; CDR2 reads YYEEEE. Here the CDR3 reads CASSLGQVNYGYTF. CDR3 DNA, as far as it was read: TGTGCCAGCAGCTTGGGGCAGGTTAACTATGGC.

On this clone itself: From the germline J gene comes the end of the CDR3, since the read stops 3 residues before it. The V and J genes are TRBV7-6 and TRBJ2-2; 7 positions match TRBD1. CDR1 SGHVS and CDR2 FNYEAQ come from the germline V gene. CDR3 length: 15 residues. The sequenced CDR3 bases are TGTGCCAGCTCGACTTCAGGGGGTAGCGATTCACCG. It specifies CASSTSGGSDSP. The entire CDR3 protein is CASSTSGGSDSPLFF.

In its sample, this clone was seen many times. The observed sequence ends 3 residues before the CDR3 terminus, with the missing tail filled in from the germline J gene. The chain is built from TRBV30 and TRBJ1-4; 11 nucleotides align to TRBD1. This CDR3 has 19 residues. The ends lost 2 bases at V and 4 bases at J; junction bases unmatched: 15. The germline CDR1 and CDR2 sequences are GTSNPN and SVGIG (reference sequence). Incomplete CDR3 DNA: TGTGCCTGGAGTCGGCGGGACAGGGGGGTACGAAAGATTAATGAAAAA. Protein sequence: CAWSRRDRGVRKINEK. The whole CDR3 protein is CAWSRRDRGVRKINEKLFF.

This clone was seen at least ten times. The CDR3 end falls 3 residues outside the read, so it is completed with the germline J gene. The rearrangement joins TRBV4-2 to TRBJ2-7, with TRBD1 as a possible D gene (6 bases). V lost 0 bases and J lost 3, with 9 bases in between. This CDR3 region has 14 residues. CDR1 is LGHNA, CDR2 YNFKEQ, per germline. The sequenced part of the CDR3 DNA is TGTGCCAGCAGCCAAGAAACCAGGGGCTACGAG. It specifies CASSQETRGYE. The full CDR3 sequence reads CASSQETRGYEQYF.

This clone occurred many times. The CDR3 is cut off 3 residues early in the read; its end comes from the germline J gene. This chain links TRBV5-1 with TRBJ2-7; 7 nucleotides align to TRBD1. The V gene end was trimmed by 2 bases and the J gene end by 2 bases; junction bases not matched to a gene: 7. This CDR3 spans 15 amino acids. Germline CDR1 reads SGHRS; CDR2 reads YFSETQ. The CDR3 bases that were read are TGCGCCAGCAGCTTTGCCGTGGACAGGACCTACGAG. This translates into CASSFAVDRTYE. The entire CDR3 protein is CASSFAVDRTYEQYF.

In its sample, this clone was seen many times. The CDR3 reads CASSDLDRGEATGELFF. The sequenced CDR3 bases are TGTGCCAGCAGTGACTTGGACAGGGGGGAAGCCACCGGGGAG. The chain links TRBV6-4 to TRBJ2-2, with 10 bases fitting TRBD1. The CDR3 end falls 3 residues outside the read, so it is completed with the germline J gene. CDR1 is MRHNA and CDR2 is SNTAGT in the germline V gene. The J segment lost 4 bases and the V segment lost 1 base, leaving 6 bases of the junction unmatched. This CDR3 has 17 residues.

At least ten counts were recorded for this clone. At one end the junction does not follow the germline gene, possibly because of a read error. With the read ending 3 residues before the CDR3 end, the germline J gene is used to fill in that end. The V call is TRBV4-2, the J call TRBJ2-7; TRBD2 matches 10 bases. The CDR3 contains 18 residues. Per germline, CDR1 LGHNA and CDR2 YNFKEQ. This CDR3 reads CASSQEPPGAGGPYEQYF. CDR3 bases read: TGCGCCAGCAGCCAAGAACCCCCGGGAGCGGGGGGGCCCTACGAG.

At least ten counts were recorded for this clone. Relative to the germline gene, one junction end is altered; a read error may explain this. The read is 3 residues too short to cover the CDR3 end, so that end is filled in from the germline J gene. J is TRBJ1-1 and V is TRBV13; D unclear. The CDR3 has 11 amino acids. Germline V gene data show CDR1 as PRHDT and CDR2 as FYEKMQ (reference sequence). The CDR3 DNA, read in part, is TGTGCCAGCAGCTTGAGGACTGAG. Its protein is CASSLRTE. Given in full, the CDR3 is CASSLRTEAFF.

This clone has a count of ten or more. The read ends 3 residues early relative to the CDR3; the germline J gene fills the gap. This chain uses TRBV5-4 with TRBJ2-2, with a tentative D call TRBD1 (5 bases). Trimming shortened V by 2 bases and J by 7 bases, and 6 bases separated the two germline ends. This CDR3 region has 12 residues. Germline V gives CDR1 SGHNT, CDR2 YYREEE (reference sequence). Partial CDR3 DNA: TGTGCCAGCAGCTTAAGGGGCGGGGAG. The encoded protein is CASSLRGGE. From start to end, the CDR3 is CASSLRGGELFF.

This clone came up many times. The read terminates 3 residues ahead of where the CDR3 ends, so the germline J gene completes it. V is TRBV7-2 and J is TRBJ1-2; D not resolved. Germline V CDR1 and CDR2: SGHTA, FQGNSA. The CDR3 has 15 amino acids. The V and J ends lost 0 bases and 0 bases respectively, with 8 bases between them. CDR3 bases read: TGTGCCAGCAGCTTAGCTCCGCAGACTAACTATGGC. Translation gives CASSLAPQTNYG. The whole CDR3 protein reads CASSLAPQTNYGYTF.

This clone appeared many times. The read falls 3 residues short of the CDR3 end, and the missing part is taken from the germline J gene. The chain carries TRBV19 and TRBJ2-1; TRBD1 matches 7 bases. Trimming removed 1 base from V and 6 bases from J; junction bases left unmatched: 0. The CDR3 extends over 13 amino acids. CDR1 is LNHDA and CDR2 is SQIVND in the germline V gene (reference sequence). This CDR3 is CASSIGTGNEQFF. Incomplete CDR3 DNA: TGTGCCAGTAGTATAGGGACAGGCAATGAG.

This clone was recorded many times. The read comes to an end 3 residues before the CDR3 does, leaving the germline J gene to fill in the end. The chain has TRBV29-1 and TRBJ1-2; the D gene is possibly TRBD1 (5 bases). This CDR3 comprises 19 residues. CDR1 and CDR2 from the germline V gene are SQVTM and ANQGSEA. V gave up 6 bases and J gave up 6 bases, with 35 bases separating them. The covered CDR3 bases are TGCAGCGTCCTGCGTTCCGCGGCAGGGTCATACCTCCAGGTGGATGGC. Translated, it gives CSVLRSAAGSYLQVDG. The whole CDR3 reads CSVLRSAAGSYLQVDGYTF.

Ten or more counts support this clone. The CDR3 spells CAWSQDRVGGANVLTF. CDR3 DNA (partial): TGTGCCTGGAGTCAGGACAGGGTTGGTGGGGCCAACGTC. The chain links TRBV30 to TRBJ2-6; 8 bases map to TRBD1. With the read ending 3 residues before the CDR3 end, the germline J gene is used to fill in that end. The length of the CDR3 is 16 residues. The germline V gene encodes CDR1 GTSNPN and CDR2 SVGIG (reference sequence). V dropped 2 bases and J dropped 3; count of bases not matched to a gene: 6.

This clone showed up many times. The CDR3 end falls 3 residues outside the read, so it is completed with the germline J gene. The rearrangement uses TRBV18 and TRBJ2-4; TRBD1 might be the D (5 bases). This CDR3 is built from 12 residues. The germline gives CDR1 KGHSH, CDR2 LQKENI. CDR3 DNA, as far as it was read: TGTGCCAGCTCACCATCCTCCAGGGTT. Translating gives CASSPSSRV. The entire CDR3 protein reads CASSPSSRVQYF.